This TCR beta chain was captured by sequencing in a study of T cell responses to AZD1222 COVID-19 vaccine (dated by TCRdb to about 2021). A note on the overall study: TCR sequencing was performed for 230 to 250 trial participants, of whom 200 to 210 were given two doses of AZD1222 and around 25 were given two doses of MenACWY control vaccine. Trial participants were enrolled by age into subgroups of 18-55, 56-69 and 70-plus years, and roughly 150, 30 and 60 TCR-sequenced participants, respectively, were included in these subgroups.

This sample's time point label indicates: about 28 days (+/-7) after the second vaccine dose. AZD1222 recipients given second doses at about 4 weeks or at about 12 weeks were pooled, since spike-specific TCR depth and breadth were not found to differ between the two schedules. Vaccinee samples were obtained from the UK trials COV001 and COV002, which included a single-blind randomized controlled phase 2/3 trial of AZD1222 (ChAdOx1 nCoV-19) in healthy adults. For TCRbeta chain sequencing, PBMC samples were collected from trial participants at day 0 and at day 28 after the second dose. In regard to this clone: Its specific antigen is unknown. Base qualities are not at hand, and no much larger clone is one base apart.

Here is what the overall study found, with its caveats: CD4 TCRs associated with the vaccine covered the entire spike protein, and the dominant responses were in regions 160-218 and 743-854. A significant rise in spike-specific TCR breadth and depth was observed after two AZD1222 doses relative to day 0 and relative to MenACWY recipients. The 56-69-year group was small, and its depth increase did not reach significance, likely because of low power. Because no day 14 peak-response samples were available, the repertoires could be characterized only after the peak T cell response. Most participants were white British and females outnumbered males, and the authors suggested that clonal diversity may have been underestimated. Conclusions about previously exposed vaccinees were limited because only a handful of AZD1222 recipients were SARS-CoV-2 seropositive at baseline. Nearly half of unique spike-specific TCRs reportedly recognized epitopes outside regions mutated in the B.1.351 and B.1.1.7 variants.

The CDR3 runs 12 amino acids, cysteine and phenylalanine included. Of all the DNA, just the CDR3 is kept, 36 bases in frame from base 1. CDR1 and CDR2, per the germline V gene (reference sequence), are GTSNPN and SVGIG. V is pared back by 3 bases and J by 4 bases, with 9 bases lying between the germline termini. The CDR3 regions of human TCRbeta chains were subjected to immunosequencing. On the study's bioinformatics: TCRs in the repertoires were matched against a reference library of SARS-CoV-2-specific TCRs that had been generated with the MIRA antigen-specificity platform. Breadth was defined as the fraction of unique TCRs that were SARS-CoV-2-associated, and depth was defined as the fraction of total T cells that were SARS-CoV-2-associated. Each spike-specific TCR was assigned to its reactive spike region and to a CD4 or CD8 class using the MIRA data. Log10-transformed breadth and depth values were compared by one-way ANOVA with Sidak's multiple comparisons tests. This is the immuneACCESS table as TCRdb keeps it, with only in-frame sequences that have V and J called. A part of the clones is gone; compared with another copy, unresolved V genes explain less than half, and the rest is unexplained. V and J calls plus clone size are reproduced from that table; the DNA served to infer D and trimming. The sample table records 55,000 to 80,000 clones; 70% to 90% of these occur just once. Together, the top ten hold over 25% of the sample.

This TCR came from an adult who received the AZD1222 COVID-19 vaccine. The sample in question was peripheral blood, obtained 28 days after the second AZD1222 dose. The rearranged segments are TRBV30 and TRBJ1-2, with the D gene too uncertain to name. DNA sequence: TGTGCCTGGAGCAGTAGAGTCTATGGCTACACCTTC. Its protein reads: CAWSSRVYGYTF.